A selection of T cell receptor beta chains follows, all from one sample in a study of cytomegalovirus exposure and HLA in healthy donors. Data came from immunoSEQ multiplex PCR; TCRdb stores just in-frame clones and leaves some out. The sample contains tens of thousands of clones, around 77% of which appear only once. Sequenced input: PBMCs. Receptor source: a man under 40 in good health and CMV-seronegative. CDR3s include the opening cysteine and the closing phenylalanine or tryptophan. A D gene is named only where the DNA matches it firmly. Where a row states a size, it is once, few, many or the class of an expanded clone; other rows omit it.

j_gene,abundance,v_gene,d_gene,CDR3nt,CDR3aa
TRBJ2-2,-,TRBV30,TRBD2,TGTGCCTGGAGTCAGACTAGCGGGGCGAACACCGGGGAGCTGTTTTTT,CAWSQTSGANTGELFF
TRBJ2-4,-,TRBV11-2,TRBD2,TGTGCCAGCAGCCGAGGACTAGCGGGAGGCGGCAACATTCAGTACTTC,CASSRGLAGGGNIQYF
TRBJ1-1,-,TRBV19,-,TGTGCCAGTATTCTTGGACAGACGACGAACACTGAAGCTTTCTTT,CASILGQTTNTEAFF
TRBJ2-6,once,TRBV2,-,TGTGCCAGCAGTCTTAGCTCTGGGGCCAACGTCCTGACTTTC,CASSLSSGANVLTF
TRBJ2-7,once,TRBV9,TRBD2,TGTGCCAGCAGCCCCAAACCGGGACTAGCGGGGTCCTCCTACGAGCAGTACTTC,CASSPKPGLAGSSYEQYF
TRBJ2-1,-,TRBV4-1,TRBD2,TGCGCCAGCAGCCAACTCGATATGGGACTAGCGGGGTACAATGAGCAGTTCTTC,CASSQLDMGLAGYNEQFF
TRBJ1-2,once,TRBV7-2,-,TGTGCCAGCACCTCCCAGGCAGGCTCCAACACCTTC,CASTSQAGSNTF
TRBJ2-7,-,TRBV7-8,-,TGTGCCAGCAGAGACTCCCTCTACGAGCAGTACTTC,CASRDSLYEQYF
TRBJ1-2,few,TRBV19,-,TGTGCCAGTAGCCCCGCGGGGGGCGCAGGCTATGGCTACACCTTC,CASSPAGGAGYGYTF
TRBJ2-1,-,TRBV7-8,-,TGTGCCAGCAGCTTAGTGGTCGGGGGGCAAAATGAGCAGTTCTTC,CASSLVVGGQNEQFF
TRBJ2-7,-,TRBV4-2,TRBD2,TGTGCCAGCAGCCAAGAATTGCGGGGGACCTCCTACGAGCAGTACTTC,CASSQELRGTSYEQYF
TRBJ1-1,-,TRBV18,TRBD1,TGTGCCAGCTCACCTTTTAGAACCGGGACAGGGAGCACTGAAGCTTTCTTT,CASSPFRTGTGSTEAFF
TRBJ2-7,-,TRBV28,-,TGTGCCAGCAGGGGAACAGGGACCTACGAGCAGTACTTC,CASRGTGTYEQYF
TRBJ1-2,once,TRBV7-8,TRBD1,TGTGCCAGCAGCTTGGTGAACAGGGGGCAGAGTGGCTACACCTTC,CASSLVNRGQSGYTF
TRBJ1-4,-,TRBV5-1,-,TGCGCCAGCAGCTTGGAGACAGGTGCTGGTGAAAAACTGTTTTTT,CASSLETGAGEKLFF
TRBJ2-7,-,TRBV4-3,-,TGCGCCAGCAGCCAAGAAGGGCAGGGTTCCTACGAGCAGTACTTC,CASSQEGQGSYEQYF
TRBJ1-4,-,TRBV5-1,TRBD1,TGCGCCAGCAGTGTCACAGGGGTATCGACTAATGAAAAACTGTTTTTT,CASSVTGVSTNEKLFF
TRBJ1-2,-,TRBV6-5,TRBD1,TGTGCCAGCAGTTATAGGGACAGCTATGGCTACACCTTC,CASSYRDSYGYTF
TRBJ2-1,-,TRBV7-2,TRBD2,TGTGCCAGCAGCGCACCGGGACTAGCAGTCAATGAGCAGTTCTTC,CASSAPGLAVNEQFF
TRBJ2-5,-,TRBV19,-,TGTGCCAGTAGTATCGGTCCAGGGCGAGAGACCCAGTACTTC,CASSIGPGRETQYF
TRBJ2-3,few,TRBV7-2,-,TGTGCCAGCAGCCTTGCAGATACGCAGTATTTT,CASSLADTQYF
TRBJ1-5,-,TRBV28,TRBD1,TGTGCCAGCAGCCGGGACAGGGGTAACAATCAGCCCCAGCATTTT,CASSRDRGNNQPQHF
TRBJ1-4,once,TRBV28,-,TGTGCCAGCAGTTTGAGAGGTGAAAAACTGTTTTTT,CASSLRGEKLFF
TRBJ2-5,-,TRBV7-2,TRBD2,TGTGCCAGCAGACGATTGGGACTAGCGGGAGGGCTTATGGGGGAGACCCAGTACTTC,CASRRLGLAGGLMGETQYF
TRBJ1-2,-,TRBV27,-,TGTGCCAGCAGGCCAGGAGGGCCCCCCTATGATGGCTACACCTTC,CASRPGGPPYDGYTF
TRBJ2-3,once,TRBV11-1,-,TGTGCCAGCAGCTTAGGCACTCCGCTGGGGCTCACAGATACGCAGTATTTT,CASSLGTPLGLTDTQYF